The clone carrying this TCR beta chain was observed at least ten times. Its antigen remains unknown. The sequenced template was RNA, covering the TCR beta CDR3 region. A first-round RT-PCR used HTBI primers, followed by a second-round multiplex PCR. TCRdb called the multiplex PCR reads again in MiXCR, with one record for every CDR3 protein. The sample holds 360,000 or so distinct CDR3 sequences, around 17% seen once. Moderate-to-severe activity, with CAS ≥3, NOSPECS ≥4 and duration under 3 months, characterized the donors with ophthalmopathy. The sample comes from a study of Graves' ophthalmopathy and Graves' hyperthyroidism. Regarding the study as a whole: A roughly 81% specificity and 85% to 90% sensitivity were achieved by a 13-signature model that separated ophthalmopathy from stable hyperthyroidism.

V was pared by 0 bases and J by 6 bases, with 15 bases of the junction left unmatched. Germline V gene data show CDR1 as KGHDR and CDR2 as SFDVKD. This CDR3 is 20 amino acids long. This clonotype originated in a woman between 18 and 30 years old with Graves' ophthalmopathy. Sequenced: peripheral blood. This chain joins TRBV24-1 and TRBJ1-6; 8 bases agree with TRBD1. The CDR3 DNA is TGTGCCACCAGTGATTTGCGGATTTCGGACAGGGTCGGGGGTAATTCACCCCTCCACTTT. Translation: CATSDLRISDRVGGNSPLHF.